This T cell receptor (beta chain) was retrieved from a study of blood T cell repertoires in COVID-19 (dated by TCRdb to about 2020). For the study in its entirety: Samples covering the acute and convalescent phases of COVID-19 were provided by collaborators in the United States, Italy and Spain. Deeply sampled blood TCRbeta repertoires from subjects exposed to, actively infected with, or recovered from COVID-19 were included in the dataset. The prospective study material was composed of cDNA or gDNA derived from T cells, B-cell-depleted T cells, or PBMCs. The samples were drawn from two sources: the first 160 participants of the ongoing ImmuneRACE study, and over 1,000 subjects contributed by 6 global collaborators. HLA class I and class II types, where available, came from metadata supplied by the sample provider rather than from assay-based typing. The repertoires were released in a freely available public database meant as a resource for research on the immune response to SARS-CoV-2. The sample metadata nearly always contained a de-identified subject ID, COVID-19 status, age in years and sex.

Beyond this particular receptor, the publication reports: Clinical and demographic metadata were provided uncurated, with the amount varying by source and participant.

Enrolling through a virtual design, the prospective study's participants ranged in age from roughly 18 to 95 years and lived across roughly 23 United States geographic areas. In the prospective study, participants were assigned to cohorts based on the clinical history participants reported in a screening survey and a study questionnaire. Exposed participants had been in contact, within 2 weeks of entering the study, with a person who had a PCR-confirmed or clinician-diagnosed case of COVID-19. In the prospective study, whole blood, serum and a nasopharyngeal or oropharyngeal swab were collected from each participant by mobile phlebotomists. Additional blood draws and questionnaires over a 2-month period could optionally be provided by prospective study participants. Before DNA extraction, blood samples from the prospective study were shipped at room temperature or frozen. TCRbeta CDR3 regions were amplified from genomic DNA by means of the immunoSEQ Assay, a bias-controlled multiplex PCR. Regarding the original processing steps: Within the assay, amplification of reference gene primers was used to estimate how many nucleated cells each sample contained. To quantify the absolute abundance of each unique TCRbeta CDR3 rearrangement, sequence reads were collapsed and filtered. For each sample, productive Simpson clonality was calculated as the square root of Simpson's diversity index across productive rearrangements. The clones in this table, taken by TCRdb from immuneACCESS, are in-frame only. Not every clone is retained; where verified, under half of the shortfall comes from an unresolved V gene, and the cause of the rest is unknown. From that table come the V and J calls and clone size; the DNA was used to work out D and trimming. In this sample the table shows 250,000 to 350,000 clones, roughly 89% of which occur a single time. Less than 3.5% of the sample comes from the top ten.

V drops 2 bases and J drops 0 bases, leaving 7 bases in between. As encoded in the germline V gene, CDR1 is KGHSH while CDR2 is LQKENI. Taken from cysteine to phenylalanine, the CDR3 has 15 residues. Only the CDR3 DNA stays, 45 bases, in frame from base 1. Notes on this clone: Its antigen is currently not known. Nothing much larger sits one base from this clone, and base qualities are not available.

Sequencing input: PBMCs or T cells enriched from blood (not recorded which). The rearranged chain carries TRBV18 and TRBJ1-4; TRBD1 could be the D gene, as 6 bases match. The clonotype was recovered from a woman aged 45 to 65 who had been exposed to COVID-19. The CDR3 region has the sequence CASSPGGATNEKLFF. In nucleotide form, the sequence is TGTGCCAGCTCACCAGGGGGCGCAACTAATGAAAAACTGTTTTTT.